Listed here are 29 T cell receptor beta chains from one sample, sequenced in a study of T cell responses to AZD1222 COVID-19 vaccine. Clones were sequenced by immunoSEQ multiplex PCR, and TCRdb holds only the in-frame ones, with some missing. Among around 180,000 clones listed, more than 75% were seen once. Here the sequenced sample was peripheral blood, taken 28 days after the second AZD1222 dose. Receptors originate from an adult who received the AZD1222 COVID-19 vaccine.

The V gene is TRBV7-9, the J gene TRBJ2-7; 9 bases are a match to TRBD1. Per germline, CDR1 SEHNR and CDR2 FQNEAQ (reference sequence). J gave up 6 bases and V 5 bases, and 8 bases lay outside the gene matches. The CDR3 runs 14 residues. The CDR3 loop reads CASSATGGSSEQYF. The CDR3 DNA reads TGTGCCAGCAGCGCCACAGGGGGCTCTTCCGAGCAGTACTTC.

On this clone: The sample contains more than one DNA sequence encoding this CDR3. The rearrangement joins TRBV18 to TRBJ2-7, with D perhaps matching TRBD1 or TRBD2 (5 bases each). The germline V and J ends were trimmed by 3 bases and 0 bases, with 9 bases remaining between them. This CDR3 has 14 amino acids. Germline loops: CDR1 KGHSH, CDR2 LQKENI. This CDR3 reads CASSPAGSSYEQYF. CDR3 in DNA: TGTGCCAGCTCACCCGCAGGGAGCTCCTACGAGCAGTACTTC.

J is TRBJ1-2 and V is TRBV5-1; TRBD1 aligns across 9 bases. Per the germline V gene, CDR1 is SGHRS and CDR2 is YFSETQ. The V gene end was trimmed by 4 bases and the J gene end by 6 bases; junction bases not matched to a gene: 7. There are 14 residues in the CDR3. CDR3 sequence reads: CASSQYRGQDGYTF. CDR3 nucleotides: TGCGCCAGCAGCCAATACAGGGGGCAAGATGGCTACACCTTC.

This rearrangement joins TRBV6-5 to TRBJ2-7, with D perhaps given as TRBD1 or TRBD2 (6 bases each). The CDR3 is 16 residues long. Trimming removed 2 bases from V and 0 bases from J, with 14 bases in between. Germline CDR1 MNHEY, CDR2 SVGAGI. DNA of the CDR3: TGTGCCAGCAGTTACGGACTACAGGGATACTCCTACGAGCAGTACTTC. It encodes CASSYGLQGYSYEQYF.

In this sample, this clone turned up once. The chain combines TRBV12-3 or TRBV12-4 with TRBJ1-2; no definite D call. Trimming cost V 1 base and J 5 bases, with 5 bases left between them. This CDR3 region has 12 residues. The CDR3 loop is CASSLGEYGYTF. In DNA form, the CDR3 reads TGTGCCAGCAGTTTAGGGGAATATGGCTACACCTTC.

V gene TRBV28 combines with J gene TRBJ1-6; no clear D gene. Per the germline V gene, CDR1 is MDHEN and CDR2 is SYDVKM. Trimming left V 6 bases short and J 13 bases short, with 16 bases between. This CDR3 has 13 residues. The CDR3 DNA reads TGTGCCAGCAGACCAGGAGTTAAGGCTCCCCTCCACTTT. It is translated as CASRPGVKAPLHF.

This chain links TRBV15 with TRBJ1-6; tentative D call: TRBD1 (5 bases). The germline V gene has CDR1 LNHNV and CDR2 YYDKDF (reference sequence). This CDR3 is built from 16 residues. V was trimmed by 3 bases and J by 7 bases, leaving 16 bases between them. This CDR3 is CATSRGGTQENSPLHF. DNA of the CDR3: TGTGCCACCAGCAGGGGGGGGACCCAAGAGAATTCACCCCTCCACTTT.

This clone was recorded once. CDR3 nucleotides: TGCGCCAGCAGCCCTGACAGGGTTGACGAGCAGTACTTC. The encoded protein is CASSPDRVDEQYF. J is TRBJ2-7 and V is TRBV5-1; TRBD1 matches at 7 bases. J lost 5 bases, V lost 4 bases, and 6 bases had no gene match. This CDR3 has 13 residues. Germline V CDR1 and CDR2: SGHRS, YFSETQ.

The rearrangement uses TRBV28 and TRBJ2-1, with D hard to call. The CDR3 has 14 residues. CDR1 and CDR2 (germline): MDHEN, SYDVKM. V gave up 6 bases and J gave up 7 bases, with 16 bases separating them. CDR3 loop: CASSSPSPLNEQFF. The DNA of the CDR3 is TGTGCCAGCAGCTCCCCCTCCCCCTTAAATGAGCAGTTCTTC. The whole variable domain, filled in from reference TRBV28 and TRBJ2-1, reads DVKVTQSSRYLVKRTGEKVFLECVQDMDHENMFWYRQDPGLGLRLIYFSYDVKMKEKGDIPEGYSVSREKKERFSLILESASTNQTSMYLCASSSPSPLNEQFFGPGTRLTVL.

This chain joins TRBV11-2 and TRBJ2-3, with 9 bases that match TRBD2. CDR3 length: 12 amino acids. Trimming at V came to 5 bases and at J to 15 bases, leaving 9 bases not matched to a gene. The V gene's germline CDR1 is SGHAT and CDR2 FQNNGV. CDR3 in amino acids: CASSQDSGRLYF. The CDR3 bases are TGTGCCAGCAGCCAAGATAGCGGGAGACTTTATTTT.

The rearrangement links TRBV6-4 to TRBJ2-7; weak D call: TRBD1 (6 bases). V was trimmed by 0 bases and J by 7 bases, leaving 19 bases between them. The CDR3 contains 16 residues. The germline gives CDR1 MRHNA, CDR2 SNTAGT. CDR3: CASSDSGGTRYEEQYF. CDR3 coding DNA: TGTGCCAGCAGTGACTCTGGGGGCACTAGGTATGAAGAGCAGTACTTC.

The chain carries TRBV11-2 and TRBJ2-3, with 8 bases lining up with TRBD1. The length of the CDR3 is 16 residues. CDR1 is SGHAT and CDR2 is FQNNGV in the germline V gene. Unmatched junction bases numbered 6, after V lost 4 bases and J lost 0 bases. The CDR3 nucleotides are TGTGCCAGCAGCTCACGGACAGGGCGAAGCACAGATACGCAGTATTTT. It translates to CASSSRTGRSTDTQYF.

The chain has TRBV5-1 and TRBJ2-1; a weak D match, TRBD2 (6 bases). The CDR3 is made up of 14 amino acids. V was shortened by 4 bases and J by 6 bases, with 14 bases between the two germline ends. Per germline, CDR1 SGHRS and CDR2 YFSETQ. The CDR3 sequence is CASSGGTPGNEQFF. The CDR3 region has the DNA TGCGCCAGCAGCGGCGGGACTCCCGGCAATGAGCAGTTCTTC.

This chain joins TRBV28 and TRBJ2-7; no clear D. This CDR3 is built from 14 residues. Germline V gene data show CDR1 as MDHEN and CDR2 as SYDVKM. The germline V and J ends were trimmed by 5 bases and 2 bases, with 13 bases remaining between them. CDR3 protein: CASSPLTPPYEQYF. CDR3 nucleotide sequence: TGTGCCAGCAGTCCCCTCACCCCCCCCTACGAGCAGTACTTC. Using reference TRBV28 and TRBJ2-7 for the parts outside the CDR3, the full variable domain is DVKVTQSSRYLVKRTGEKVFLECVQDMDHENMFWYRQDPGLGLRLIYFSYDVKMKEKGDIPEGYSVSREKKERFSLILESASTNQTSMYLCASSPLTPPYEQYFGPGTRLTVT.

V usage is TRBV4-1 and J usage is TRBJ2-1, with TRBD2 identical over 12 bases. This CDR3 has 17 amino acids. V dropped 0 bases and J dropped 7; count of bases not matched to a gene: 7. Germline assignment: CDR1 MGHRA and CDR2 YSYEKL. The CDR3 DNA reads TGCGCCAGCAGCCAAGACCTAGCGGGAGGGCCTCGGAATGAGCAGTTCTTC. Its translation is CASSQDLAGGPRNEQFF.

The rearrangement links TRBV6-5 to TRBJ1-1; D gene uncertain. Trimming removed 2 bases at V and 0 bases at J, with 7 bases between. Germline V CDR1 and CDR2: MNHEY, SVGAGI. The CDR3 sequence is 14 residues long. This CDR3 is CASSYGQMNTEAFF. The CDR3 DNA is TGTGCCAGCAGTTACGGGCAGATGAACACTGAAGCTTTCTTT.

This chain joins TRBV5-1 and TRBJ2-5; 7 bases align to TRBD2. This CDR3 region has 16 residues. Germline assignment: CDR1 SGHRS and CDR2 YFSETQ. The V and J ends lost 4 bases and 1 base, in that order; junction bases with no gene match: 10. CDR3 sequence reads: CASSIAGTTIQETQYF. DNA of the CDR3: TGCGCCAGCAGCATAGCCGGGACTACCATCCAAGAGACCCAGTACTTC.

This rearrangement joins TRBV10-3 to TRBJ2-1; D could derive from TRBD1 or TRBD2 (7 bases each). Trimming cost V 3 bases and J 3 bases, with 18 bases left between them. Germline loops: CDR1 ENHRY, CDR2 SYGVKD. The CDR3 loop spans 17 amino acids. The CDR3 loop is CAISEPRQGLYYNEQFF. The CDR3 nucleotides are TGTGCCATCAGTGAACCTAGACAGGGACTATACTACAATGAGCAGTTCTTC.

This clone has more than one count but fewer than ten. For the CDR3, the DNA is TGTGCCAGTAGCAGTCAGGGGGCGACCCTCCACTTT. Translated, it gives CASSSQGATLHF. This chain connects TRBV19 to TRBJ1-6; 8 bases are shared with TRBD1. The CDR3 loop spans 12 amino acids. The germline V gene encodes CDR1 LNHDA and CDR2 SQIVND (reference sequence). V lost 6 bases to trimming and J lost 14 bases; unmatched junction nucleotides: 6.

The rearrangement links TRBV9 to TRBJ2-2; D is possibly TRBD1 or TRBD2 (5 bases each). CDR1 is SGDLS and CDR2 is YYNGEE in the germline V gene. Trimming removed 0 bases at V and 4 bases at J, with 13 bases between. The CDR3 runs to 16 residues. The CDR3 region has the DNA TGTGCCAGCAGCGTAGAGGGCAGGGCGGGCACCGGGGAGCTGTTTTTT. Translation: CASSVEGRAGTGELFF.

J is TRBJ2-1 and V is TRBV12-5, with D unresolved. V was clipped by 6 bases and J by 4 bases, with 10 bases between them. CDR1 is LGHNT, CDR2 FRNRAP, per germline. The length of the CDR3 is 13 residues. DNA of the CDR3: TGTGCTAGTGGCTCCGCTTCTTACAATGAGCAGTTCTTC. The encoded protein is CASGSASYNEQFF.

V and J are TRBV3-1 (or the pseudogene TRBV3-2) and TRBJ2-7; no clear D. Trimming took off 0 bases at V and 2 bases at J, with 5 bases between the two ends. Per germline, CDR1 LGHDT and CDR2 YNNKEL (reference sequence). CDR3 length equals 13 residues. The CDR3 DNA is TGTGCCAGCAGCCAAGATCTGCCCTACGAGCAGTACTTC. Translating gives CASSQDLPYEQYF.

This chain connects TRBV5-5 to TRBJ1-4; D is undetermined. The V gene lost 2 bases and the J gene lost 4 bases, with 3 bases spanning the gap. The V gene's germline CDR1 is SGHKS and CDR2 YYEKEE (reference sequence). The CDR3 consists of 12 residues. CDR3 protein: CASSFSNEKLFF. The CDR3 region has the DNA TGTGCCAGCAGCTTCAGTAATGAAAAACTGTTTTTT.

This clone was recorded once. The CDR3 DNA follows: TGCGCCAGCAGCCAAGACCAGGGGCAGGATGGCTACACCTTC. Protein sequence: CASSQDQGQDGYTF. The chain joins TRBV4-3 to TRBJ1-2; weak D call: TRBD1 (6 bases). V lost 0 bases, J lost 6 bases, and 11 bases lay in between. Per germline, CDR1 LGHNA and CDR2 YSLEER. CDR3 size: 14 residues.

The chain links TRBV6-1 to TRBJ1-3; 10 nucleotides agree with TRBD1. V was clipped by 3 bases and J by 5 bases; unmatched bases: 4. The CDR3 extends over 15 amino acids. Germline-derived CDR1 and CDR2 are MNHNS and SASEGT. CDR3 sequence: CASSEPGQGRNTIYF. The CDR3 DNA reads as TGTGCCAGCAGTGAGCCGGGACAGGGGAGAAACACCATATATTTT.

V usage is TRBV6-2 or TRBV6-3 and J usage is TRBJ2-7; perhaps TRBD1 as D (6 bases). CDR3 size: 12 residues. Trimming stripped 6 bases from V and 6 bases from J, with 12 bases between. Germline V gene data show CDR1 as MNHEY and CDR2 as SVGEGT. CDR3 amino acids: CASSQNRVEQYF. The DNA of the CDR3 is TGTGCCAGCAGCCAAAACAGGGTCGAGCAGTACTTC.

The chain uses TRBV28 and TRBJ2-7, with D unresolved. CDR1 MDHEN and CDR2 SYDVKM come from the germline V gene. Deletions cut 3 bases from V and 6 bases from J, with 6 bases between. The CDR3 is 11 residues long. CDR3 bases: TGTGCCAGCAGTTTGGTCTCCGAGCAGTACTTC. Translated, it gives CASSLVSEQYF.

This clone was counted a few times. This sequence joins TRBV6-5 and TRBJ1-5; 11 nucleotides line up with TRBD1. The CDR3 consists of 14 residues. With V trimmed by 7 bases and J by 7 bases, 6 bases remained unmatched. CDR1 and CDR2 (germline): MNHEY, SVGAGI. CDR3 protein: CASTEDRGRQPQHF. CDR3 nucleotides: TGTGCCAGCACCGAGGACAGGGGGCGGCAGCCCCAGCATTTT.

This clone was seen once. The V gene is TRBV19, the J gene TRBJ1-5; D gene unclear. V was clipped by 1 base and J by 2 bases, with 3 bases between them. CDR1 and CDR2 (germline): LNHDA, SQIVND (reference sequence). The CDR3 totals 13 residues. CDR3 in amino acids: CASSIGGNQPQHF. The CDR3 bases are TGTGCCAGTAGTATAGGGGGCAATCAGCCCCAGCATTTT.